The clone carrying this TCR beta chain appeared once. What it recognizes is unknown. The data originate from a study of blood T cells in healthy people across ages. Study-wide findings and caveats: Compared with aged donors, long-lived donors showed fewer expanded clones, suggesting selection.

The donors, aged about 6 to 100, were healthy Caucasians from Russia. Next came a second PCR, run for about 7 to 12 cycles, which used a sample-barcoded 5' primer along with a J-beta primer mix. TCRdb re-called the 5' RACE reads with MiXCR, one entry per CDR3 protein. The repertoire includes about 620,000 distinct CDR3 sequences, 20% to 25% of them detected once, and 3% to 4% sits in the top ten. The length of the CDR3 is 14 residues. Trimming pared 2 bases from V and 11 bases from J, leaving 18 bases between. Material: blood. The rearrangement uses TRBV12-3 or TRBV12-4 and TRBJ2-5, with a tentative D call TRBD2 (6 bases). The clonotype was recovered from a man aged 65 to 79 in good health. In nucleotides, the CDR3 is TGTGCCAGCAGTTTATCCGGGGGTTCTCGGGAGCAGTACTTC. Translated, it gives CASSLSGGSREQYF.